A selection of T cell receptor beta chains follows, all from one sample in a study of T cells in Graves' hyperthyroidism and ophthalmopathy. TCRdb itself ran the multiplex PCR reads through MiXCR, one entry per CDR3 protein. In the table there are about 360,000 distinct CDR3 sequences, about a sixth of which are singletons. The specimen sequenced was blood. The receptors here all came from a woman in her late teens or twenties with Graves' hyperthyroidism that later progressed to Graves' ophthalmopathy. Each CDR3 is given with its conserved first and last residue. D genes are given only for firm matches. For some rows the clone size is stated as once, few or many, or as a class when expanded; others skip it.

d_call	v_call	clone_size	j_call	cdr3_nt	cdr3_aa
TRBD1	TRBV27	many	TRBJ2-5	TGTGCCAGCAGTTTAGCCGGGGACAGGTGGTACCAAGAGACCCAGTACTTC	CASSLAGDRWYQETQYF
.	TRBV7-9	many	TRBJ2-1	TGTGCCAGCAGCTTAGGGTCGTTGCAGTTCTTC	CASSLGSLQFF
.	TRBV7-9	few	TRBJ2-1	TGTGCCAGCAGCCCCGGCCGGACCCAAAGGGGGTACAATGATCAGTTCTTC	CASSPGRTQRGYNDQFF
.	TRBV28	many	TRBJ1-5	TGTGCCAGCAGACCCGGGTCCTCGCTTAGGCAGCCCCAGCATTTT	CASRPGSSLRQPQHF
.	TRBV14	.	TRBJ1-5	TGTGCCAGCAGCCAGACAGGAGGGCCCCAGCATTTT	CASSQTGGPQHF
TRBD1	TRBV5-6	.	TRBJ2-1	TGTGCCAGCAGCTCGCGGGCCGGGACAGGGTACAATGAGCAGTTCTTC	CASSSRAGTGYNEQFF
TRBD1	TRBV10-3	many	TRBJ1-1	TGTGCCATCAGTGAACAGGGGAAGAACACTGAAGCTTTCTTT	CAISEQGKNTEAFF
.	TRBV28	many	TRBJ1-6	TGTGCCAGCAGTTCGACCAGGAGCTCCTATAATTCACCCCTCCACTTT	CASSSTRSSYNSPLHF
.	TRBV2	many	TRBJ2-5	TGTGCCAGCAGTTGGCAGGGGAAGTGGGAGACCCAGTACTTC	CASSWQGKWETQYF
.	TRBV20-1	few	TRBJ2-3	TGCAGTGCTAGTAGCTCACACCCAGACACAGATACGCAGTATTTT	CSASSSHPDTDTQYF
.	TRBV3-1	many	TRBJ2-1	TGTGCCAGCAGCCAAGGGAACGGACTCGCCGCAATATGGAATGAGCAGTTCTTC	CASSQGNGLAAIWNEQFF
.	TRBV30	few	TRBJ2-7	TGTGCCTGGAGTCGGGGAGGGGGCCTATCCTACGAGCAGTACTTC	CAWSRGGGLSYEQYF
.	TRBV2	many	TRBJ1-5	TGTGCCAGCAGTGAAGCTCAGGGCAGTCAGCCCCAGCATTTT	CASSEAQGSQPQHF
TRBD1	TRBV7-9	many	TRBJ1-1	TGTGCCAGCAGTTTGGCAGGGGGAAATACTGAAGCTTTCTTT	CASSLAGGNTEAFF
TRBD1	TRBV5-1	few	TRBJ2-5	TGCGCCAGCCGCCCTATCCCGGGACAGTGGCAAGAGACCCAGTACTTC	CASRPIPGQWQETQYF
.	TRBV20-1	few	TRBJ2-7	TGCAGTGCTGTAGCAGGAACCTACGAGCAGTACTTC	CSAVAGTYEQYF
TRBD2	TRBV20-1	.	TRBJ2-2	TGCAGTGCTAAAGGGCGAGCGGGAGTCGGTGCCGGGGAGCTGTTTTTT	CSAKGRAGVGAGELFF
.	TRBV15	many	TRBJ1-5	TGTGCCACCAGCAGAACAAGGGAGGGCAATCAGCCCCAGCATTTT	CATSRTREGNQPQHF
TRBD1	TRBV19	.	TRBJ1-4	TGTGCCAGTAGTATGAGGACAGGGCTAGAAAAACTGTTTTTT	CASSMRTGLEKLFF
.	TRBV5-1	many	TRBJ2-5	TGCGCCAGCAGCTTGGGTGCCCTAGAGACCCAGTACTTC	CASSLGALETQYF
TRBD2	TRBV20-1	few	TRBJ2-7	TGCAGTGCTAACCCACTAGCGGGAAGCCTCCAAGAGCAGTACTTC	CSANPLAGSLQEQYF
.	TRBV6-2/TRBV6-3	.	TRBJ1-2	TGTGCCAGCAAAAGGACAGACTATGGCTACACCTTC	CASKRTDYGYTF
.	TRBV18	.	TRBJ2-2	TGTGCCAGCACCGGGGGACAATCAAACACCGGGGAGCTGTTTTTT	CASTGGQSNTGELFF
.	TRBV7-8	.	TRBJ1-2	TGTGCCAGCAGCCCCGGACCAGCTAACTATGGCTACACCTTC	CASSPGPANYGYTF